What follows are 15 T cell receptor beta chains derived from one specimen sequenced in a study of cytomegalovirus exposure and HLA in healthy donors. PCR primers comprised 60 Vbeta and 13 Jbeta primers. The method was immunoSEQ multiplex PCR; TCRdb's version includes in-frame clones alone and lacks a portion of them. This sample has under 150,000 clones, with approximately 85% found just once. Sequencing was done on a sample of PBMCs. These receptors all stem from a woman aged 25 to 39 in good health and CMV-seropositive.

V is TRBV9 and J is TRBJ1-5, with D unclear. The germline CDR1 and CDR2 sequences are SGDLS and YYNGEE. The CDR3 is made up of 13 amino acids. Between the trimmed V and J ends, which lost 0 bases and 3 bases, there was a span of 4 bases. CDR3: CASSVAPNQPQHF. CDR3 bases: TGTGCCAGCAGCGTAGCTCCCAATCAGCCCCAGCATTTT.

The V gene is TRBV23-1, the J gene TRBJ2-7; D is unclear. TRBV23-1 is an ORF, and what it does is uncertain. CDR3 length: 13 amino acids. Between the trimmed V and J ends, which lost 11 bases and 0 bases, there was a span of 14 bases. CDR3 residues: CALTRGPSYEQYF. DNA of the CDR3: TGCGCCCTCACCAGAGGCCCCTCCTACGAGCAGTACTTC.

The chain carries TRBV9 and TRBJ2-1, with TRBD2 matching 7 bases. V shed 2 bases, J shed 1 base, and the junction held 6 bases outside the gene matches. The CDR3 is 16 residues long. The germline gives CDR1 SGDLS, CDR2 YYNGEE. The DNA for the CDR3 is TGTGCCAGCAGCGTGGGGGGGAGCGGTTCCTACAATGAGCAGTTCTTC. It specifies CASSVGGSGSYNEQFF.

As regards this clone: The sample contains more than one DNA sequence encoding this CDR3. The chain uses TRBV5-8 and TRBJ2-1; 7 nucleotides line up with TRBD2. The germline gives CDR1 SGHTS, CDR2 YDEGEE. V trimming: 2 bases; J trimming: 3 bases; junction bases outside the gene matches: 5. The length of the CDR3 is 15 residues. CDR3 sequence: CASSFGGGNYNEQFF. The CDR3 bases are TGTGCCAGCAGCTTTGGGGGGGGAAACTACAATGAGCAGTTCTTC.

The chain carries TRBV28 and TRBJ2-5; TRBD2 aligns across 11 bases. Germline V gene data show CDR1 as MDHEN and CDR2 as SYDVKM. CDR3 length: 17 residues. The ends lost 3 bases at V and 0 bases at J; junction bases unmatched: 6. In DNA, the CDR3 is TGTGCCAGCAGTTTGGGGACTAGCGGAACCCACCAAGAGACCCAGTACTTC. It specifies CASSLGTSGTHQETQYF.

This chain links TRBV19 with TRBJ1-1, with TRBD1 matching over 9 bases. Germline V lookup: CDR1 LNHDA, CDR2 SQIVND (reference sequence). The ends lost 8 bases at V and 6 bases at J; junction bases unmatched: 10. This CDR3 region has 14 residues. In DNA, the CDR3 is TGTGCCAGTGAACGACAGGGGGGTAGACCTGAAGCTTTCTTT. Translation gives CASERQGGRPEAFF.

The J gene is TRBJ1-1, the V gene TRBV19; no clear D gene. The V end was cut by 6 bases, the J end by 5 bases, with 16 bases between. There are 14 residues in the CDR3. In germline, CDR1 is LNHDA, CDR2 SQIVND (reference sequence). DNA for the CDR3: TGTGCCAGTAGGGAGGCGGGGTTCGGGACTGAAGCTTTCTTT. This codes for CASREAGFGTEAFF.

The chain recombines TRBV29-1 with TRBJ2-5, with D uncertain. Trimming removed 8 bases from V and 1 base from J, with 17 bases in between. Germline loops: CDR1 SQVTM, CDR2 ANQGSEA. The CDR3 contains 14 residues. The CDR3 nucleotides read TGCAGCTTCCACCTAGACGGGTTCCAAGAGACCCAGTACTTC. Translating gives CSFHLDGFQETQYF. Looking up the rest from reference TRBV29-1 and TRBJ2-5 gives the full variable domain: SAVISQKPSRDICQRGTSLTIQCQVDSQVTMMFWYRQQPGQSLTLIATANQGSEATYESGFVIDKFPISRPNLTFSTLTVSNMSPEDSSIYLCSFHLDGFQETQYFGPGTRLLVL.

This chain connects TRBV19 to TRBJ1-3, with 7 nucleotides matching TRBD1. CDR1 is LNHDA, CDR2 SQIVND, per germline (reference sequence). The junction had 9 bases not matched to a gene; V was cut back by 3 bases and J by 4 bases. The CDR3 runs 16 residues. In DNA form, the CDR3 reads TGTGCCAGTAGTATTGGAAGGGGGCCCTCGGGAAACACCATATATTTT. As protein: CASSIGRGPSGNTIYF.

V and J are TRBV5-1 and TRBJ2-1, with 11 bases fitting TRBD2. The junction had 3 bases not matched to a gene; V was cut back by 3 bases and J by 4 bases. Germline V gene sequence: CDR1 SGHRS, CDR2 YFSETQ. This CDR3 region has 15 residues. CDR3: CASSWGLADYNEQFF. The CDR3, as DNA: TGCGCCAGCAGCTGGGGACTAGCGGATTACAATGAGCAGTTCTTC.

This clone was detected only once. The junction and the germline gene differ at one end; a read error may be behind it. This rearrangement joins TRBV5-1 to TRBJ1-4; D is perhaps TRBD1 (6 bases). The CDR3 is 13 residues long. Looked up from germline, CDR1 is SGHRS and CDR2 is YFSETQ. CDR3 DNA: TGCGCCAGCAGCTCTCTCACGGGGGGCGCGAAGGCCTTT. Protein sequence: CASSSLTGGAKAF.

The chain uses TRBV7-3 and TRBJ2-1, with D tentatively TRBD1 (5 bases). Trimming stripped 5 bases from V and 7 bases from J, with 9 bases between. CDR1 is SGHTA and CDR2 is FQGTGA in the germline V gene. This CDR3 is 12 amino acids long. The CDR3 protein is CASSLSGNEQFF. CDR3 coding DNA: TGTGCCAGCAGCCTCTCAGGGAATGAGCAGTTCTTC.

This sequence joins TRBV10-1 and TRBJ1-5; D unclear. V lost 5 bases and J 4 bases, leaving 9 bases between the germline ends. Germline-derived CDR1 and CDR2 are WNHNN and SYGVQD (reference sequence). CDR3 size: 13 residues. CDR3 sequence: CASSPGLNQPQHF. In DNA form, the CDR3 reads TGCGCCAGCAGTCCGGGTCTTAATCAGCCCCAGCATTTT.

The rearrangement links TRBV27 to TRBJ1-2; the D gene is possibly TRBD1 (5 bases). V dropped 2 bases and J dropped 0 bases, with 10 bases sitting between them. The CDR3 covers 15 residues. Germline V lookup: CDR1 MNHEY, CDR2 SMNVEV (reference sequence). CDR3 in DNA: TGTGCCAGCAGTTTAGGAAGGGGAACTAACTATGGCTACACCTTC. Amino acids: CASSLGRGTNYGYTF.

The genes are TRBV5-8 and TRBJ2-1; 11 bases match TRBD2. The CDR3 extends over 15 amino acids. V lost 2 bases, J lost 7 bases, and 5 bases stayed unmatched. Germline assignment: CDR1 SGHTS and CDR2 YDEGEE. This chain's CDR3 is CASSFRLAGKNEQFF. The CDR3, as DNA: TGTGCCAGCAGCTTCAGACTAGCGGGGAAGAATGAGCAGTTCTTC. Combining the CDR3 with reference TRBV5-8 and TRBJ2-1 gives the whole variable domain EAGVTQSPTHLIKTRGQQATLRCSPISGHTSVYWYQQALGLGLQFLLWYDEGEERNRGNFPPRFSGRQFPNYSSELNVNALELEDSALYLCASSFRLAGKNEQFFGPGTRLTVL.